The rows below give T cell receptor beta chains drawn from one sample of a study of cytomegalovirus exposure and HLA in healthy donors. This table comes from immunoSEQ multiplex PCR, and its TCRdb copy is limited to in-frame clones, with some not included. The sample lists 180,000 or so clones, 80% to 90% occurring once. Sequencing input: PBMCs. The receptor source for this set is a man between 18 and 35 years old in good health and CMV-seropositive. The CDR3 runs from the conserved cysteine through the conserved F or W.

TRBV23-1	TRBJ2-7	CASSQSPLNPRAPASYEQYF
TRBV11-2	TRBJ1-1	CASSSTGTTEAFF
TRBV5-6	TRBJ2-7	CASLVAHSYEQYF
TRBV10-2	TRBJ2-5	CASTRVGETQYF
TRBV7-9	TRBJ1-4	CASSPDRAATNEKLFF
TRBV7-9	TRBJ1-4	CASSLAQGAQEKLFF
TRBV19	TRBJ1-2	CASTPVIGHGYTF
TRBV5-1	TRBJ1-1	CASSIDSATEAFF
TRBV4-1	TRBJ1-4	CASSQILREKLFF
TRBV7-2	TRBJ2-3	CASSLAGTHYTDTQYF
TRBV6-5	TRBJ2-7	CASREQGYHEQYF
TRBV5-6	TRBJ1-2	CASSLAGGSNYGYTF
TRBV5-5	TRBJ2-7	CASSLLIANEQYF
TRBV5-4	TRBJ1-1	CASSFWGGMITEAFF
TRBV27	TRBJ2-2	CASSTYREGNTGELFF
TRBV7-2	TRBJ2-2	CASSLVGLDTGELFF
TRBV7-9	TRBJ2-7	CASSSLTYEQYF
TRBV5-6	.	CASSVGAPYEQYF
TRBV6-6	TRBJ1-2	CASSRDRDDGYTF
TRBV18	TRBJ2-7	CASSPQQGADEQYF
TRBV2	TRBJ1-5	CASSEGTLNQPQHF
TRBV4-3	TRBJ1-2	CASSQDRLLSYGYTF
TRBV27	TRBJ1-2	CASSLSPGQGLYGYTF
TRBV2	TRBJ1-1	CASSEALGGTEAFF
TRBV27	TRBJ1-6	CASSLLPLEDSPLHF
TRBV5-1	TRBJ2-7	CASSSSGGRYEQYF
TRBV10-3	TRBJ2-5	CAISGPVQGLAGETQYF
TRBV7-9	TRBJ1-1	CASSHRGTEAFF
TRBV6-1	TRBJ1-5	CASSEGRRAPQHF
TRBV18	TRBJ1-6	CASSPGGGNSPLHF
TRBV19	TRBJ1-1	CASSMSAEAFF
TRBV27	TRBJ2-3	CASSFDRGSTDTQYF
TRBV11-2	TRBJ1-1	CASSQTIGNTEAFF
TRBV6-4	TRBJ2-2	CASSEQGHTGELFF
TRBV6-6	TRBJ1-5	CASSRTQGYQPQHF
TRBV7-3	.	CASGPDRGKPYEQYF
TRBV9	TRBJ2-3	CASSPNRLFEVQYF
TRBV5-1	TRBJ1-1	CASSLAGGVQHTEAFF
TRBV11-2	TRBJ2-3	CASRSLRGSSDTQYF
TRBV6-1	TRBJ2-5	CASLRGESKTQYF
TRBV27	TRBJ2-1	CASGTLEGQFF
TRBV27	TRBJ2-5	CASRLFGTGGAKTQYF
TRBV5-1	TRBJ2-5	CASSIQETQYF
TRBV19	TRBJ1-1	CAAGLGGHTEAFF
TRBV10-3	TRBJ2-7	CAISPGGRDEQYF
TRBV7-9	TRBJ2-7	CASSLRTGTSWYEQYF
TRBV7-9	TRBJ2-7	CSSSRGGVDDEQYF
TRBV5-1	TRBJ2-7	CASSPGDRDAYEQYF